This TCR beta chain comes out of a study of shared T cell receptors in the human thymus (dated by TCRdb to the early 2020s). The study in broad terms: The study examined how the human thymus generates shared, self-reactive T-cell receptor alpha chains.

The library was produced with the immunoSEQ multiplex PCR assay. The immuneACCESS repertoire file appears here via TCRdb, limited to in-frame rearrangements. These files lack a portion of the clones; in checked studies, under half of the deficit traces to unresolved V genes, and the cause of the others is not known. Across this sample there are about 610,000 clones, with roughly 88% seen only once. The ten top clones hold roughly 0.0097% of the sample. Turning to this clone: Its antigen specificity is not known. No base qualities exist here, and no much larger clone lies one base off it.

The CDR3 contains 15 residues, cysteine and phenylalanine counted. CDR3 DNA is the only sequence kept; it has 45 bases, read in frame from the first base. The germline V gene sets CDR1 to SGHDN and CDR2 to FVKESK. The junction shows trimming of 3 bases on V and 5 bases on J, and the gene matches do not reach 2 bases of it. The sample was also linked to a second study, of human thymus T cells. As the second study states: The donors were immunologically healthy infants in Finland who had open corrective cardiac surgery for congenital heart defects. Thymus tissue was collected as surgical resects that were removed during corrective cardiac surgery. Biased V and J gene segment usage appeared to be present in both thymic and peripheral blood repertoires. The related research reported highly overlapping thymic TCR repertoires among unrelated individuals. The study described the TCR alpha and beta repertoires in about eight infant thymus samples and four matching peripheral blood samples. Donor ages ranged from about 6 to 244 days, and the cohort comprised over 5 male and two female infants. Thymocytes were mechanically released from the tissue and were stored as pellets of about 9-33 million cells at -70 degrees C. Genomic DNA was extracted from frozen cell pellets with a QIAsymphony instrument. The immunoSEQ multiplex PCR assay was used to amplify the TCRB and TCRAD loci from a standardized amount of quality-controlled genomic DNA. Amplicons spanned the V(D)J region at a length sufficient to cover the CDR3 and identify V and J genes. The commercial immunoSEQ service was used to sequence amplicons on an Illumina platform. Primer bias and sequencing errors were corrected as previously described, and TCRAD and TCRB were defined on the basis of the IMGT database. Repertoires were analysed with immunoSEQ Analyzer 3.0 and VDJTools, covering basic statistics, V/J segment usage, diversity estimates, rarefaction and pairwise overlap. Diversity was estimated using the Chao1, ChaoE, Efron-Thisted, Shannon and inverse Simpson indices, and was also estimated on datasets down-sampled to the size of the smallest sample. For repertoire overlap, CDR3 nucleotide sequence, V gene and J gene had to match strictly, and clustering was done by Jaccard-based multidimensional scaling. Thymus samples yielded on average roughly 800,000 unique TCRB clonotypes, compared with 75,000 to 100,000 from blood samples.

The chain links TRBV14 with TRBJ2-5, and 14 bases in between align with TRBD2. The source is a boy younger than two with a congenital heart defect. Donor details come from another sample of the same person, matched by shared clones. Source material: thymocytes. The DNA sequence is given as TGTGCCAGCAGCCAGTGGACTAGCGGGAGGGAGACCCAGTACTTC. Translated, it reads CASSQWTSGRETQYF.